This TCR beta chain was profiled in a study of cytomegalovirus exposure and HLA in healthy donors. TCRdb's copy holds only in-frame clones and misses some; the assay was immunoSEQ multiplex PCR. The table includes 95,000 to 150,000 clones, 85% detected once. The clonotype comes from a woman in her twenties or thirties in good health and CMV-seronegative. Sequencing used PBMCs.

The CDR3 bases are TGCGCCAGCAGCTTCCAACCCGGGACAGGGACGGCTGAAGCTTTCTTT. Protein product: CASSFQPGTGTAEAFF. The chain couples TRBV5-1 to TRBJ1-1; 9 bases align to TRBD1. The CDR3 runs 16 residues. V was clipped by 2 bases and J by 6 bases; unmatched bases: 11. The germline CDR1 and CDR2 sequences are SGHRS and YFSETQ.